Shown below are 30 T cell receptor beta chains from a single sample sequenced in a study of blood T cell repertoires in COVID-19. The method was immunoSEQ multiplex PCR; TCRdb's version includes in-frame clones alone and lacks a portion of them. The sample gives some 57,000 clones, around 86% of which show up once; approximately 25% is in the top ten. Sequenced sample: peripheral blood. The receptors were sampled from a woman of 80 years or more with acute or convalescent COVID-19.

The rearrangement uses TRBV2 and TRBJ1-4, with 8 bases matching TRBD1. Germline CDR1 is SNHLY and CDR2 is FYNNEI. This CDR3 has 17 amino acids. V lost 10 bases to trimming and J lost 6 bases; unmatched junction nucleotides: 19. CDR3 sequence (DNA): TGTGCCACCGTTTTTGAGGGGACAGGCCCCATATATGAAAAACTGTTTTTT. Its translation is CATVFEGTGPIYEKLFF.

The chain uses TRBV11-2 and TRBJ2-1; TRBD1 matches 7 bases. Germline V lookup: CDR1 SGHAT, CDR2 FQNNGV. V lost 4 bases, J lost 8 bases, and 11 bases stayed unmatched. The CDR3 spans 15 residues. The CDR3, as DNA: TGTGCCAGCAGCTCTCGACAGGGATGGGGTTATGAGCAGTTCTTC. Residues: CASSSRQGWGYEQFF.

The chain recombines TRBV5-6 with TRBJ1-5; 10 bases line up with TRBD1. Germline V gives CDR1 SGHDT, CDR2 YYEEEE. This CDR3 comprises 14 residues. Trimming cost V 6 bases and J 5 bases; bases outside gene matches: 5. Here the CDR3 reads CASTRTGGDQPQHF. The CDR3 nucleotides read TGTGCCAGCACCCGGACAGGGGGTGATCAGCCCCAGCATTTT.

V gene TRBV5-1 combines with J gene TRBJ1-1; tentative D call: TRBD1 (6 bases). V lost 4 bases, J lost 0 bases, and 10 bases lay in between. The germline CDR1 and CDR2 sequences are SGHRS and YFSETQ. This CDR3 has 14 residues. The CDR3 spells CASSQGFMNTEAFF. The CDR3 nucleotides read TGCGCCAGCAGCCAGGGGTTCATGAACACTGAAGCTTTCTTT.

The chain employs TRBV7-3 and TRBJ1-1, with 8 bases that match TRBD1. Per germline, CDR1 SGHTA and CDR2 FQGTGA. V lost 5 bases and J lost 5; bases outside the gene matches: 7. The CDR3 covers 14 residues. CDR3 nucleotides: TGTGCCAGCAGCCCAGGACAGGGAAGTACTGAAGCTTTCTTT. This translates into CASSPGQGSTEAFF.

The chain is built from TRBV3-1 (or the pseudogene TRBV3-2) and TRBJ2-3, with D uncertain. With 1 base removed from V and 2 bases from J, the gap between germline ends came to 7 bases. Per germline, CDR1 LGHDT and CDR2 YNNKEL (reference sequence). The CDR3 is 14 amino acids. CDR3 coding DNA: TGTGCCAGCAGCCAAGTTGGCCCCACAGATACGCAGTATTTT. Protein product: CASSQVGPTDTQYF.

CDR3: CASSLTGGRTGELFF. CDR3 in DNA: TGTGCCAGCAGCTTAACGGGAGGGCGCACCGGGGAGCTGTTTTTT. The V gene is TRBV7-6, the J gene TRBJ2-2, with TRBD2 matching over 8 bases. V gave up 2 bases and J gave up 4 bases; unmatched junction bases: 3. The CDR3 spans 15 residues. From germline, CDR1 is SGHVS and CDR2 FNYEAQ. The whole variable domain, filled in from reference TRBV7-6 and TRBJ2-2, reads GAGVSQSPRYKVTKRGQDVALRCDPISGHVSLYWYRQALGQGPEFLTYFNYEAQQDKSGLPNDRFSAERPEGSISTLTIQRTEQRDSAMYRCASSLTGGRTGELFFGEGSRLTVL.

The genes are TRBV6-6 and TRBJ2-2; a possible D gene is TRBD2 (5 bases). V shed 5 bases and J shed 5 bases, with 15 bases lying between them. This CDR3 has 15 residues. Germline lookup yields CDR1 MNHNY and CDR2 SVGAGI (reference sequence). The CDR3 region is CASSLLLVATGELFF. In nucleotides, the CDR3 is TGTGCCAGCAGTCTCCTTCTAGTAGCGACCGGGGAGCTGTTTTTT.

The rearrangement joins TRBV4-1 to TRBJ1-4; the match to TRBD1 covers 8 bases. This CDR3 is built from 15 residues. J gave up 5 bases and V 4 bases, and 6 bases lay outside the gene matches. Germline V lookup: CDR1 MGHRA, CDR2 YSYEKL. CDR3: CASSRDGQGNEKLFF. The CDR3 bases are TGCGCCAGCAGCCGGGACGGACAGGGAAATGAAAAACTGTTTTTT.

The chain uses TRBV12-3 or TRBV12-4 and TRBJ1-2; the match to TRBD1 covers 7 bases. V lost 3 bases, J lost 8 bases, and 6 bases stayed unmatched. The CDR3 runs 13 residues. CDR3: CASSLRQGSGYTF. CDR3 in DNA: TGTGCCAGCAGTTTGCGACAGGGCAGCGGCTACACCTTC.

V and J are TRBV11-2 and TRBJ1-5; a weak D match, TRBD1 (6 bases). V was clipped by 6 bases and J by 2 bases, with 14 bases between them. Germline-derived CDR1 and CDR2 are SGHAT and FQNNGV. CDR3 length equals 15 residues. The DNA of the CDR3 is TGTGCCAGCAGTACTACAGGGCTGGGCAATCAGCCCCAGCATTTT. It translates to CASSTTGLGNQPQHF. The entire variable domain, with the rest obtained from reference TRBV11-2 and TRBJ1-5, is as follows: EAGVAQSPRYKIIEKRQSVAFWCNPISGHATLYWYQQILGQGPKLLIQFQNNGVVDDSQLPKDRFSAERLKGVDSTLKIQPAKLEDSAVYLCASSTTGLGNQPQHFGDGTRLSIL.

The chain links TRBV10-2 to TRBJ2-7, with 10 nucleotides matching TRBD2. V trimming: 6 bases; J trimming: 7 bases; junction bases outside the gene matches: 12. The CDR3 consists of 15 residues. Germline V gene data show CDR1 as WSHSY and CDR2 as SAAADI. DNA for the CDR3: TGCGCCAGCAGGGCCAGCAGCGGGAGGGCCAAAGAGCAGTACGTC. Encoded protein: CASRASSGRAKEQYV.

This chain links TRBV6-4 with TRBJ2-1; 9 nucleotides align to TRBD2. J gave up 8 bases and V 5 bases, and 7 bases lay outside the gene matches. Looked up from germline, CDR1 is MRHNA and CDR2 is SNTAGT. The CDR3 consists of 14 residues. The CDR3 DNA sequence: TGTGCCAGCAGTCCTGCGGGAGGGCCGTATGAGCAGTTCTTC. Residues: CASSPAGGPYEQFF.

This clone is a singleton in its sample. The chain joins TRBV5-6 to TRBJ1-2, with 10 bases lining up with TRBD1. The trim removed 4 bases at V and 7 bases at J, leaving 10 bases unmatched. The CDR3 contains 15 residues. The V gene's germline CDR1 is SGHDT and CDR2 YYEEEE. As DNA, the CDR3 is TGTGCCAGCAGCCCGTCCCGGGACAGGGGAGGTGGCTACACCTTC. It encodes CASSPSRDRGGGYTF.

This sequence joins TRBV5-1 and TRBJ2-5; possible D gene TRBD2, 6 bases. This CDR3 is built from 16 residues. The germline V and J ends were trimmed by 4 bases and 3 bases, with 19 bases remaining between them. Germline CDR1 is SGHRS and CDR2 is YFSETQ. In nucleotides, the CDR3 is TGCGCCAGCAGCCTCCAGACTAGTCACCCTGAAGAGACCCAGTACTTC. This codes for CASSLQTSHPEETQYF.

The chain links TRBV28 to TRBJ1-5; possibly TRBD1 for D (5 bases). Trimming left V 7 bases short and J 5 bases short, with 12 bases between. Per the germline V gene, CDR1 is MDHEN and CDR2 is SYDVKM. This CDR3 region has 13 residues. The CDR3 is CASIPSGDQPQHF. CDR3 in DNA: TGTGCCAGCATCCCTTCGGGGGATCAGCCCCAGCATTTT.

This clone was seen a handful of times. The chain joins TRBV30 to TRBJ1-2; D is unresolved. CDR1 GTSNPN and CDR2 SVGIG come from the germline V gene (reference sequence). The CDR3 covers 13 residues. The V and J ends lost 8 bases and 7 bases respectively, with 20 bases between them. The CDR3 sequence is CAGRQQLGSGYTF. The CDR3 DNA follows: TGTGCCGGACGGCAACAGCTGGGGAGTGGCTACACCTTC.

This chain links TRBV7-9 with TRBJ1-1; possible D gene TRBD1, 6 bases. Germline V gives CDR1 SEHNR, CDR2 FQNEAQ (reference sequence). The CDR3 runs 14 residues. Trimming took 5 bases from V and 1 from J, leaving 11 bases between them. The CDR3 sequence: CASSPDRRNTEAFF. CDR3 in DNA: TGTGCCAGCAGCCCAGACAGGAGGAACACTGAAGCTTTCTTT.

The gene calls are TRBV10-3 and TRBJ2-7, with TRBD1 matching over 8 bases. CDR1 and CDR2 (germline): ENHRY, SYGVKD. The CDR3 loop spans 12 amino acids. With 2 bases clipped from V and 6 bases from J, the junction kept 0 bases outside the gene matches. This CDR3 reads CAISETGGEQYV. CDR3 in DNA: TGTGCCATCAGTGAGACAGGGGGCGAGCAGTACGTC.

Only a few counts were recorded for this clone. The chain couples TRBV27 to TRBJ1-2; no clear D. Germline CDR1 and CDR2: MNHEY and SMNVEV (reference sequence). Trimming cost V 4 bases and J 7 bases, with 13 bases left between them. CDR3 length: 13 amino acids. Written as DNA, the CDR3 is TGTGCCAGCAGTTCGGCCGCGGGGTTTGGCTACACCTTC. Encoded protein: CASSSAAGFGYTF.

This sequence joins TRBV11-2 and TRBJ1-3, with D unresolved. CDR3 length equals 14 residues. V dropped 7 bases and J dropped 0 bases, with 10 bases sitting between them. CDR1 SGHAT and CDR2 FQNNGV come from the germline V gene. The DNA for the CDR3 is TGTGCCAGCACCAGCCGGAGCTCTGGAAACACCATATATTTT. Protein: CASTSRSSGNTIYF.

This chain links TRBV7-6 with TRBJ2-1, with D possibly being TRBD2 (6 bases). Trimming removed 0 bases from V and 4 bases from J, with 10 bases in between. CDR1 is SGHVS and CDR2 is FNYEAQ in the germline V gene. The length of the CDR3 is 15 residues. In nucleotides, the CDR3 is TGTGCCAGCAGCTTAGCGGGGGGACGGTACAATGAGCAGTTCTTC. It codes for CASSLAGGRYNEQFF.

The J gene is TRBJ1-2, the V gene TRBV28; D not certain. The germline V gene has CDR1 MDHEN and CDR2 SYDVKM. The CDR3 sequence is 11 residues long. Trimming stripped 6 bases from V and 14 bases from J, with 16 bases between. The CDR3 nucleotides are TGTGCCAGCAGCCAAACTGACTTCAAAACCTTC. It codes for CASSQTDFKTF.

The chain combines TRBV2 with TRBJ1-3, with 8 bases matching TRBD1. This CDR3 is built from 16 residues. Germline loops: CDR1 SNHLY, CDR2 FYNNEI. V lost 6 bases and J lost 6; bases outside the gene matches: 13. The CDR3 spells CASRDRVTGQLNTIYF. CDR3 bases: TGTGCCAGCAGGGACAGGGTTACTGGTCAATTAAACACCATATATTTT.

This chain links TRBV11-2 with TRBJ2-2; maybe TRBD1 (6 bases). The germline V gene encodes CDR1 SGHAT and CDR2 FQNNGV. V shed 5 bases and J shed 5 bases, with 12 bases lying between them. This CDR3 has 14 amino acids. CDR3 loop: CASSRPDRTGELFF. The DNA of the CDR3 is TGTGCCAGCAGCCGCCCAGACAGGACCGGGGAGCTGTTTTTT.

This chain joins TRBV12-5 and TRBJ2-3, with TRBD1 identical over 7 bases. The V gene's germline CDR1 is LGHNT and CDR2 FRNRAP. V trimming: 2 bases; J trimming: 0 bases; junction bases outside the gene matches: 2. The CDR3 consists of 15 residues. CDR3 in amino acids: CASGLTGASTDTQYF. The CDR3 DNA reads as TGTGCTAGTGGTTTGACAGGGGCCAGCACAGATACGCAGTATTTT.

V is TRBV11-3 and J is TRBJ1-2; 9 bases map to TRBD1. The V segment lost 1 base and the J segment 3 bases; nucleotides outside the gene matches: 3. This CDR3 is built from 15 residues. CDR1 and CDR2 from the germline V gene are SGHNT and YENEEA. The CDR3 sequence: CASSLGTGAHYGYTF. CDR3 coding DNA: TGTGCCAGCAGCTTAGGGACAGGGGCCCACTATGGCTACACCTTC.

This sequence joins TRBV18 and TRBJ2-3, with TRBD2 identical over 11 bases. CDR3 length: 17 residues. V gave up 5 bases and J gave up 4 bases; unmatched junction bases: 11. The germline V gene encodes CDR1 KGHSH and CDR2 LQKENI. As DNA, the CDR3 is TGTGCCAGCTCAGTTCCCCGGGGGACTAGCGGAGCAGATACGCAGTATTTT. Translated: CASSVPRGTSGADTQYF.

This CDR3 is CASSQDRSRGTDTQYF. The CDR3 nucleotides read TGCGCCAGCAGCCAAGATCGTTCCAGGGGGACAGATACGCAGTATTTT. The chain joins TRBV4-1 to TRBJ2-3; TRBD1 matches at 7 bases. The CDR3 has 16 amino acids. V lost 0 bases, J lost 3 bases, and 6 bases stayed unmatched. The germline gives CDR1 MGHRA, CDR2 YSYEKL.

The gene calls are TRBV11-3 and TRBJ2-7; TRBD2 is a possible D gene (5 bases). Trimming shortened V by 3 bases and J by 3 bases, and 12 bases separated the two germline ends. The CDR3 consists of 14 residues. Germline CDR1 is SGHNT and CDR2 is YENEEA. The CDR3 loop reads CASSLDGGDYEQYF. The CDR3 nucleotides are TGTGCCAGCAGCTTGGACGGAGGTGACTACGAGCAGTACTTC.